This TCR beta chain was sequenced in a study of T cell repertoires in cytomegalovirus infection. Study-wide background: Signatures in public TCR beta sequences pointed to both CMV infection and matching HLA type.

This clonotype was detected many times. Its antigen is undetermined. Whole-study findings and limits: HLA-C-restricted CMV clonotypes gave the most frequent clonotype in two of eight donors. Summed frequency of public TCR beta families distinguished CMV carriers with the relevant HLA.

TCRdb reanalysed the reads using MiXCR and keeps one entry per CDR3 protein. The sample consists of roughly 920,000 distinct CDR3 sequences, approximately 33% of them appearing once. V was pared by 5 bases and J by 2 bases, with 12 bases between. Germline CDR1 is SGHVS and CDR2 is FQNEAQ. The CDR3 is made up of 14 amino acids. V is TRBV7-8 and J is TRBJ2-5; D tentatively fits TRBD1 or TRBD2 (5 bases each). Here the sequenced sample was cultured CD8+ T cells from PBMCs, taken from culture after CMV antigen stimulation. The clonotype was recovered from a human donor in good health (CMV status not recorded). Some clones in this sample may be carry-over from other donors' samples. CDR3 sequence: CASSQGEIQETQYF. CDR3 DNA sequence: TGTGCCAGCAGCCAAGGGGAGATTCAAGAGACCCAGTACTTC.